This TCR beta chain was sequenced in a study of CD8 T cells in ankylosing spondylitis. Study-wide results and limits: Disease-associated clones were CD8+ and fairly uncommon in peripheral blood.

Regarding this clonotype: Its matching antigen is unknown.

For TCR beta, libraries came from quantitative 5'-RACE with molecular barcodes. TCRdb ran MiXCR on the 5' RACE reads and lists one entry per CDR3 protein. The table shows about 130,000 distinct CDR3 sequences, with around 13% occurring only once. Source material: blood, either unsorted or a sorted T cell fraction (not recorded which). This receptor was taken from a female donor with ankylosing spondylitis or in good health (not recorded which).

The CDR3 DNA reads TGTGCCAGCAGAGGACTAGCGGGGAAGGGAGTGCAGTTCTTC. This encodes CASRGLAGKGVQFF. This chain links TRBV2 with TRBJ2-1; 12 bases fit TRBD2. Germline V gives CDR1 SNHLY, CDR2 FYNNEI. V was pared by 6 bases and J by 12 bases, with 9 bases of the junction left unmatched. This CDR3 contains 14 residues. The full variable domain, in which reference TRBV2 and TRBJ2-1 provide the parts outside the CDR3, is EPEVTQTPSHQVTQMGQEVILRCVPISNHLYFYWYRQILGQKVEFLVSFYNNEISEKSEIFDDQFSVERPDGSNFTLKIRSTKLEDSAMYFCASRGLAGKGVQFFGPGTRLTVL.